The rows below give T cell receptor beta chains drawn from one sample of a study of T-cell memory formation after mild COVID-19. TCRdb fed the 5' RACE reads into MiXCR, producing one record per CDR3 protein. The sample includes hundreds of thousands of distinct CDR3 sequences, approximately 7.6% seen only once; the top ten take 20% to 25%. The sequencing sample was made of PBMCs or a T cell subset sorted from them (not recorded which). These receptors were collected from a man younger than 35 who had mild COVID-19 (a few samples of this study predate the infection). Cell type and time point are not known. CDR3s leave out the opening cysteine and the closing phenylalanine or tryptophan. Fields, in order: CDR3 protein, V gene.

ASSVTGTSFDEQF TRBV5-1
ASEFRGPDPNTGELF TRBV27
ASSSKATQETQY TRBV5-6
ASGQGYNQPQH TRBV6-1
ASSSTDYNEQF TRBV4-1
ASSAGTGSNTEAF TRBV9
ASSLGRGDNEQY TRBV12-3/TRBV12-4
ASTIPTGTYGYT TRBV7-2
ASRVRQNTEAF TRBV2
ASSHGGGGYEQY TRBV18
ASLEGRGGHEQF TRBV19
ASKGVRFTDTQY TRBV2
ASSENQYYGYT TRBV2
AISPAGVRSTDTQY TRBV10-3